This is a list of T cell receptor beta chains from one sample in a study of shared clonotypes between healthy human individuals. Some clones are missing from TCRdb's copy, which holds only in-frame ones; the method was immunoSEQ multiplex PCR. The data show about 700,000 clones, around 74% seen once. The sample taken for sequencing was memory CD4+ T cells sorted from blood. The receptors stem from a woman aged 25 to 39 in good health. The CDR3 runs from the conserved cysteine through the conserved F or W. D genes are given only for firm matches. The size entry is marked missing in some rows and otherwise reads once, few, many or a size class.

j_call d_call clone_size v_call cdr3_aa cdr3_nt
TRBJ2-7 TRBD2 . TRBV10-3 CAVKLAGGLEQYF TGTGCCGTCAAACTAGCGGGAGGGCTCGAGCAGTACTTC
TRBJ1-2 . once TRBV5-1 CASSPNPDSNYGYTF TGCGCCAGCAGCCCCAATCCAGACAGTAACTATGGCTACACCTTC
TRBJ2-7 . . TRBV29-1 CSVGLGIGSSYEQYF TGCAGCGTTGGGCTGGGGATTGGAAGCTCCTACGAGCAGTACTTC
TRBJ2-1 TRBD2 . TRBV19 CASRVSGRASEQFF TGTGCCAGTAGGGTTAGCGGGAGGGCTAGTGAGCAGTTCTTC
TRBJ1-2 . . TRBV6-1 CASSEGGSGLRGYTF TGTGCCAGCAGTGAAGGAGGGTCTGGATTGCGGGGCTACACCTTC
TRBJ2-7 . . TRBV5-1 CASSYHRGGYEQYF TGCGCCAGCAGCTACCACAGGGGAGGCTACGAGCAGTACTTC
TRBJ2-5 . once TRBV4-2 CASSQAMGTYQETQYF TGTGCCAGCAGCCAAGCCATGGGGACATATCAAGAGACCCAGTACTTC
TRBJ1-5 . few TRBV5-1 CASSSDGSNQPQHF TGCGCCAGCAGCTCGGACGGTAGCAATCAGCCCCAGCATTTT
TRBJ2-2 . . TRBV28 CASSLLSDTGELFF TGTGCCAGCAGTTTACTATCAGACACCGGGGAGCTGTTTTTT
TRBJ2-1 . . TRBV28 CASSFKPGTMPKDEQFF TGTGCCAGCAGTTTTAAGCCCGGGACCATGCCGAAGGATGAGCAGTTCTTC
TRBJ2-5 . . TRBV28 CASSLLQGGNQETQYF TGTGCCAGCAGCCTGCTTCAGGGTGGGAACCAAGAGACCCAGTACTTC
TRBJ2-4 . . TRBV5-5 CASSIIPGLGNIQYF TGTGCCAGCAGCATCATCCCGGGACTCGGAAACATTCAGTACTTC
TRBJ2-7 TRBD1 few TRBV27 CASRRRPGQGPEEQYF TGTGCCAGCAGACGAAGGCCGGGACAGGGGCCGGAGGAGCAGTACTTC
TRBJ1-1 . . TRBV7-2 CASSTMTDEAFF TGTGCCAGCAGCACCATGACAGATGAAGCTTTCTTT
TRBJ2-7 TRBD2 . TRBV27 CASSSQLADEQYF TGTGCCAGCAGTTCCCAACTAGCGGACGAGCAGTACTTC
TRBJ1-1 TRBD1 many TRBV6-5 CASSYTTGLTEAFF TGTGCCAGCAGTTACACGACAGGGTTAACTGAAGCTTTCTTT
TRBJ2-1 . few TRBV10-3 CATGSSLEQFF TGTGCCACCGGGAGTAGTCTTGAGCAGTTCTTC
TRBJ1-1 . . TRBV2 CATMSQGNTEAFF TGTGCCACAATGTCACAGGGAAACACTGAAGCTTTCTTT